This T cell receptor (beta chain) was retrieved from a study of cytomegalovirus exposure and HLA in healthy donors. Study outcomes and limitations: As was reported, the classifier diagnosed cytomegalovirus status with high specificity and sensitivity.

Regarding donors, all were healthy bone marrow donors. The CDR3 covers 12 residues. Germline-derived CDR1 and CDR2 are MDHEN and SYDVKM. Use of 60 Vbeta and 13 Jbeta primers characterized the PCR. Generated by immunoSEQ multiplex PCR, the TCRdb table keeps only in-frame clones and is missing some. The sample yields some 150,000 clones, approximately 81% seen once. As concerns this clone: Antigen: not known. The junction differs from germline at one of its ends, possibly a read error.

This sequence originates from a woman in her thirties in good health and CMV-seropositive. The J gene is TRBJ1-2, the V gene TRBV28; 7 bases agree with TRBD1. Sequencing input: PBMCs. The CDR3 DNA sequence: TGTGCCAGCAGTCAGCTGACATACAGGGGAAGCTTC. It codes for CASSQLTYRGSF.